This T cell receptor beta chain was retrieved from a study of human T cells and chemical hapten exposure. Whole-study findings and limits: TCRs exceeding 1 in 1000 frequency stayed unchanged with DPC sensitization.

Single cDNA molecules in the library carried unique molecular identifiers attached during preparation. Source study methods: TCRs per sample had a median of around 98,000 and ranged from about 23,224 to 750,000. Via MiXCR, TCRdb re-called the 5' RACE reads, giving one row per CDR3 protein. Clone size and V and J calls follow TCRdb, not the original study. The repertoire consists of 95,000 to 120,000 distinct CDR3 sequences, with around 20% occurring once and the leading ten covering 2.5% to 3%. The study extracted total RNA from unfractionated whole blood. The V end lost 8 bases, the J end lost 5 bases, and 16 bases lay between the germline ends. Germline V CDR1 and CDR2: SGDLS, YYNGEE. The CDR3 has 14 residues. Of note for this clonotype: Its antigen is unidentified.

This receptor was identified in a human donor in good health. The chain combines TRBV9 with TRBJ2-2; D perhaps matches TRBD2 (6 bases). The CDR3 spells CASRKRAGTGELFF. CDR3 DNA: TGTGCCAGTAGAAAGCGGGCCGGGACCGGGGAGCTGTTTTTT.